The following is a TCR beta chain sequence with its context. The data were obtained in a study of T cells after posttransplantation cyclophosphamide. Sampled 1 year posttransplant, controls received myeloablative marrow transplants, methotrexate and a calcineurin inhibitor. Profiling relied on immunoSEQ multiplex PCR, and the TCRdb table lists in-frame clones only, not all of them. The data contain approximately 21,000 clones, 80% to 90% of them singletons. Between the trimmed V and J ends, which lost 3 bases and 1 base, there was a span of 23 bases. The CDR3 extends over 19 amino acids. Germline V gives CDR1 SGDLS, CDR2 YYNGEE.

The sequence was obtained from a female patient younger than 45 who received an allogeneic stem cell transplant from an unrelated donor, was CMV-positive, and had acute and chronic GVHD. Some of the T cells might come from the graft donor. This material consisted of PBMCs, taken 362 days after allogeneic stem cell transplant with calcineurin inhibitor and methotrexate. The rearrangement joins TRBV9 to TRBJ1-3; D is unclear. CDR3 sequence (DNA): TGTGCCAGCAGCGCGGGGAGGGCGTCATCCGGAGTTTCTGGAAACACCATATATTTT. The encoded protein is CASSAGRASSGVSGNTIYF. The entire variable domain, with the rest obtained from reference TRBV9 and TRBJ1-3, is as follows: DSGVTQTPKHLITATGQRVTLRCSPRSGDLSVYWYQQSLDQGLQFLIQYYNGEERAKGNILERFSAQQFPDLHSELNLSSLELGDSALYFCASSAGRASSGVSGNTIYFGEGSWLTVV.